This entry lists 30 T cell receptor beta chains sequenced from one sample in a study of cytotoxic CD8 clonotypes in ibrutinib-treated CLL. Repertoires were generated with immunoSEQ multiplex PCR, while TCRdb's copy carries only in-frame clones and drops some. The table has 150,000 or so clones, roughly 84% seen once. The sequencing here drew on PBMCs, taken at disease progression, from a patient treated with ibrutinib. The receptors originated from a human donor with chronic lymphocytic leukemia.

This chain connects TRBV18 to TRBJ2-1; 9 bases fit TRBD2. With V trimmed by 2 bases and J by 4 bases, 9 bases remained unmatched. This CDR3 has 17 residues. CDR1 and CDR2 (germline): KGHSH, LQKENI. CDR3: CASSPIRAGGAYNEQFF. As DNA, the CDR3 is TGTGCCAGCTCACCAATCCGAGCGGGAGGCGCATACAATGAGCAGTTCTTC.

This sequence joins TRBV7-3 and TRBJ1-1, with D tentatively TRBD1 (5 bases). From germline, CDR1 is SGHTA and CDR2 FQGTGA. V shed 5 bases and J shed 0 bases, with 10 bases lying between them. The CDR3 is made up of 14 amino acids. CDR3 bases: TGTGCCAGCAGCCGCGGGGGGTTGAACACTGAAGCTTTCTTT. As protein: CASSRGGLNTEAFF.

This chain connects TRBV5-1 to TRBJ2-6, with D uncertain. The CDR3 contains 14 residues. Trimming pared 5 bases from V and 0 bases from J, leaving 6 bases between. Germline V CDR1 and CDR2: SGHRS, YFSETQ. This CDR3 reads CASRASSGANVLTF. The CDR3 region has the DNA TGCGCCAGCAGGGCCAGCTCTGGGGCCAACGTCCTGACTTTC.

J is TRBJ1-4 and V is TRBV5-1, with D possibly being TRBD1 (5 bases). CDR3 length: 14 amino acids. The ends were cut back, 1 base at V and 3 bases at J, with 7 bases in the middle. Germline V gene sequence: CDR1 SGHRS, CDR2 YFSETQ. CDR3 loop: CASSLSGSNEKLFF. The CDR3 DNA follows: TGCGCCAGCAGCTTGTCAGGGTCTAATGAAAAACTGTTTTTT.

The chain has TRBV6-6 and TRBJ2-7; D perhaps matches TRBD1 (6 bases). The CDR3 loop spans 15 amino acids. V was clipped by 6 bases and J by 2 bases, with 17 bases between them. Germline-derived CDR1 and CDR2 are MNHNY and SVGAGI (reference sequence). The CDR3 region has the DNA TGTGCCAGCAGAGATACGACAGGCGGAGCCTACGAGCAGTACTTC. This encodes CASRDTTGGAYEQYF.

This sequence joins TRBV6-5 and TRBJ1-2, with TRBD1 as a possible D gene (5 bases). CDR1 and CDR2 (germline): MNHEY, SVGAGI. The CDR3 totals 13 residues. Trimming shortened V by 6 bases and J by 8 bases, and 16 bases separated the two germline ends. CDR3 sequence: CASRPDPRGGYTF. The CDR3 nucleotides are TGTGCCAGCAGACCCGACCCAAGGGGCGGCTACACCTTC.

The V call is TRBV2, the J call TRBJ2-1; D gene ambiguous. Trimming pared 4 bases from V and 4 bases from J, leaving 8 bases between. The CDR3 loop spans 13 amino acids. Per the germline V gene, CDR1 is SNHLY and CDR2 is FYNNEI. The CDR3 sequence: CASSVNAYNEQFF. The DNA of the CDR3 is TGTGCCAGCAGTGTAAACGCGTACAATGAGCAGTTCTTC.

The chain employs TRBV5-1 and TRBJ2-7, with D possibly being TRBD1 or TRBD2 (6 bases each). V gave up 0 bases and J gave up 4 bases, with 14 bases separating them. CDR3 length: 15 residues. The V gene's germline CDR1 is SGHRS and CDR2 YFSETQ. The CDR3 DNA follows: TGCGCCAGCAGCTTGGGGGACTGGCAGGGGTACGAGCAGTACTTC. This sequence encodes CASSLGDWQGYEQYF.

The rearrangement links TRBV7-9 to TRBJ2-5, with TRBD2 matching 10 bases. This CDR3 is built from 17 residues. Per germline, CDR1 SEHNR and CDR2 FQNEAQ (reference sequence). Unmatched junction bases numbered 13, after V lost 5 bases and J lost 4 bases. For the CDR3, the DNA is TGTGCCAGCAGCCGAGAAATTACGGCTAGCGGGAGAGAGACCCAGTACTTC. It is translated as CASSREITASGRETQYF.

The chain employs TRBV7-9 and TRBJ2-7, with TRBD1 matching over 11 bases. The CDR3 is 14 amino acids. Unmatched junction bases numbered 5, after V lost 5 bases and J lost 5 bases. CDR1 and CDR2 (germline): SEHNR, FQNEAQ (reference sequence). CDR3 sequence reads: CASSPPDRGHEQYF. Here the CDR3 DNA reads TGTGCCAGCAGCCCACCGGACAGGGGGCACGAGCAGTACTTC.

This clone was picked up a small number of times. The sample has other DNA sequences that encode this CDR3 too. J is TRBJ1-2 and V is TRBV19; weak D call: TRBD1 (6 bases). V lost 1 base, J lost 3 bases, and 9 bases lay in between. CDR3 size: 14 residues. CDR1 and CDR2 (germline): LNHDA, SQIVND (reference sequence). Written as DNA, the CDR3 is TGTGCCAGTAGTATAGTGGGGGGCGACTATGGCTACACCTTC. Residues: CASSIVGGDYGYTF.

The chain links TRBV7-9 to TRBJ1-2; possibly TRBD1 for D (5 bases). Trimming took off 2 bases at V and 3 bases at J, with 7 bases between the two ends. The CDR3 has 13 residues. Germline CDR1 is SEHNR and CDR2 is FQNEAQ (reference sequence). CDR3: CASSLFRDYGYTF. DNA for the CDR3: TGTGCCAGCAGCTTATTCAGGGACTATGGCTACACCTTC.

V gene TRBV12-5 combines with J gene TRBJ2-1; 7 bases are a match to TRBD1. Losses at the gene ends were 4 bases for V and 5 bases for J; bases not matched to a gene: 5. The germline CDR1 and CDR2 sequences are LGHNT and FRNRAP. This CDR3 comprises 14 residues. CDR3: CASGSGTVHNEQFF. The CDR3 DNA follows: TGTGCTAGTGGTTCCGGGACAGTTCACAATGAGCAGTTCTTC.

V and J are TRBV2 and TRBJ1-1; D is uncertain. Trimming removed 1 base from V and 4 bases from J, with 13 bases in between. This CDR3 comprises 15 residues. The germline V gene has CDR1 SNHLY and CDR2 FYNNEI. The CDR3 region has the DNA TGTGCCAGCAGTGAAGAGGTGATCCCTGGCACTGAAGCTTTCTTT. Protein sequence: CASSEEVIPGTEAFF.

The V call is TRBV2, the J call TRBJ2-5; TRBD2 aligns across 13 bases. From germline, CDR1 is SNHLY and CDR2 FYNNEI. This CDR3 region has 16 residues. V gave up 6 bases and J gave up 5 bases; unmatched junction bases: 9. The CDR3 region has the DNA TGTGCCAGCAGGCCGGGACTAGCGGGAAGTAGGGAGACCCAGTACTTC. Residues: CASRPGLAGSRETQYF.

The CDR3 coding sequence is TGTGCCAGCAGCTCTCGGGGGGCCGTCTACAATGAGCAGTTCTTC. Encoded protein: CASSSRGAVYNEQFF. The chain combines TRBV7-8 with TRBJ2-1; tentative D call: TRBD2 (7 bases). V was clipped by 4 bases and J by 3 bases, with 13 bases between them. The CDR3 spans 15 residues. Germline V lookup: CDR1 SGHVS, CDR2 FQNEAQ.

V gene TRBV5-1 combines with J gene TRBJ2-7; TRBD2 matches at 14 bases. The V gene's germline CDR1 is SGHRS and CDR2 YFSETQ. The CDR3 consists of 16 residues. V shed 5 bases, J shed 5 bases, and the junction held 9 bases outside the gene matches. Here the CDR3 DNA reads TGCGCCAGCAGACCCAGACTAGCGGGAGGGCCCCACGAGCAGTACTTC. It yields the protein CASRPRLAGGPHEQYF.

V gene TRBV28 combines with J gene TRBJ1-2; 7 nucleotides match TRBD1. The germline V gene encodes CDR1 MDHEN and CDR2 SYDVKM. V gave up 6 bases and J gave up 5 bases; unmatched junction bases: 18. The CDR3 totals 17 residues. CDR3 loop: CASSGAGTADATYGYTF. In DNA form, the CDR3 reads TGTGCCAGCAGCGGCGCCGGGACAGCGGACGCGACTTATGGCTACACCTTC.

The rearrangement joins TRBV21-1 to TRBJ2-5. TRBV21-1 is marked as a pseudogene. This CDR3 contains 18 residues. The CDR3 DNA reads as TGTGCCAGCAGCAAAGTCTCCGCAGGGAGAAGGCCTTGGGAGACCCAGTACTTC. It translates to CASSKVSAGRRPWETQYF.

The gene calls are TRBV28 and TRBJ1-5; D call uncertain. V lost 6 bases, J lost 2 bases, and 11 bases lay in between. Looked up from germline, CDR1 is MDHEN and CDR2 is SYDVKM. The CDR3 is made up of 14 amino acids. The CDR3 spells CASSMNDGNQPQHF. The DNA of the CDR3 is TGTGCCAGCAGCATGAACGATGGCAATCAGCCCCAGCATTTT.

With respect to this clone: This CDR3 is also generated by other DNA sequences in the sample. The chain couples TRBV4-1 to TRBJ2-7; possibly TRBD2 for D (5 bases). V lost 1 base, J lost 2 bases, and 12 bases lay in between. CDR1 MGHRA and CDR2 YSYEKL come from the germline V gene. This CDR3 has 15 residues. The CDR3 reads CASSQASGQTYEQYF. DNA for the CDR3: TGCGCCAGCAGCCAAGCCAGCGGTCAGACCTACGAGCAGTACTTC.

This sequence joins TRBV30 and TRBJ2-5; D gene unclear. The V end was cut by 5 bases, the J end by 5 bases, with 6 bases between. The CDR3 length is 10 residues. CDR1 GTSNPN and CDR2 SVGIG come from the germline V gene (reference sequence). CDR3 sequence: CAWGPETQYF. The CDR3 DNA follows: TGTGCCTGGGGACCGGAGACCCAGTACTTC.

A single count supports this clone. The CDR3 nucleotides read TGTGCCAGCAGTCCTCATGGCCAACGGAGCGGGAGACCCTACGAGCAGTACTTC. It yields the protein CASSPHGQRSGRPYEQYF. The rearrangement joins TRBV27 to TRBJ2-7; TRBD2 aligns across 8 bases. CDR1 and CDR2 (germline): MNHEY, SMNVEV (reference sequence). The CDR3 runs to 18 residues. The V segment lost 5 bases and the J segment 2 bases; nucleotides outside the gene matches: 17.

The chain couples TRBV4-1 to TRBJ1-5; D is unclear. V lost 1 base and J 6 bases, leaving 16 bases between the germline ends. Germline loops: CDR1 MGHRA, CDR2 YSYEKL. The CDR3 has 16 amino acids. CDR3 nucleotides: TGCGCCAGCAGCCAAGGAGACGGGGAGGTAGGTCAGCCCCAGCATTTT. Encoded protein: CASSQGDGEVGQPQHF.

This chain joins TRBV11-3 and TRBJ2-1; a weak D match, TRBD2 (5 bases). Between the trimmed V and J ends, which lost 6 bases and 7 bases, there was a span of 13 bases. The CDR3 extends over 13 amino acids. The germline CDR1 and CDR2 sequences are SGHNT and YENEEA. The CDR3 loop reads CASRQIATNEQFF. CDR3 bases: TGTGCCAGCAGACAAATAGCGACGAATGAGCAGTTCTTC.

This clone was detected only once. J is TRBJ1-5 and V is TRBV28; D not certain. V lost 1 base and J lost 4, with 8 bases in between. Germline CDR1 reads MDHEN; CDR2 reads SYDVKM. CDR3 size: 14 residues. CDR3 residues: CASSLLAGNQPQHF. The CDR3 DNA follows: TGTGCCAGCAGTTTATTAGCGGGAAATCAGCCCCAGCATTTT. Together with reference TRBV28 and TRBJ1-5, the CDR3 gives the full variable domain: DVKVTQSSRYLVKRTGEKVFLECVQDMDHENMFWYRQDPGLGLRLIYFSYDVKMKEKGDIPEGYSVSREKKERFSLILESASTNQTSMYLCASSLLAGNQPQHFGDGTRLSIL.

The chain uses TRBV6-5 and TRBJ1-2, with TRBD1 matching over 7 bases. J lost 6 bases, V lost 7 bases, and 8 bases had no gene match. CDR1 is MNHEY, CDR2 SVGAGI, per germline. This CDR3 has 13 residues. As DNA, the CDR3 is TGTGCCAGCACCAAAGGACAGGCCCATGGCTACACCTTC. This sequence encodes CASTKGQAHGYTF.

This clone was detected only a few times. The DNA of the CDR3 is TGTGCCAGCAGTCCCCTGTCGGTCGGTTCCTACGAGCAGTACTTC. Amino acid sequence: CASSPLSVGSYEQYF. The gene calls are TRBV28 and TRBJ2-7; D is undetermined. The CDR3 has 15 residues. The germline gives CDR1 MDHEN, CDR2 SYDVKM. The V gene lost 5 bases and the J gene lost 1 base, with 15 bases spanning the gap. Full variable domain (remainder filled in from reference TRBV28 and TRBJ2-7): DVKVTQSSRYLVKRTGEKVFLECVQDMDHENMFWYRQDPGLGLRLIYFSYDVKMKEKGDIPEGYSVSREKKERFSLILESASTNQTSMYLCASSPLSVGSYEQYFGPGTRLTVT.

The chain is built from TRBV27 and TRBJ2-1, with TRBD1 matching over 8 bases. Germline-derived CDR1 and CDR2 are MNHEY and SMNVEV (reference sequence). Trimming took 7 bases from V and 8 from J; bases not matched to a gene: 19. This CDR3 has 17 amino acids. DNA of the CDR3: TGTGCCAGCACCCCCGGCGCAGGGGGCTATAGATCTTATGAGCAGTTCTTC. Its protein is CASTPGAGGYRSYEQFF.

CDR3 amino acids: CASSPPRTENSNQPQHF. The CDR3 coding sequence is TGTGCCAGCAGCCCACCGAGGACAGAGAATAGCAATCAGCCCCAGCATTTT. The chain has TRBV7-2 and TRBJ1-5, with D possibly matching TRBD1 (6 bases). Germline-derived CDR1 and CDR2 are SGHTA and FQGNSA. Between the trimmed V and J ends, which lost 5 bases and 0 bases, there was a span of 17 bases. The CDR3 has 17 amino acids.